Listed here are 32 T cell receptor beta chains from one sample, sequenced in a study of T-cell memory formation after mild COVID-19. TCRdb reprocessed the 5' RACE reads via MiXCR and lists one record per CDR3 protein. The sample consists of 580,000 or so distinct CDR3 sequences, approximately 15% of them appearing once. Sequencing was carried out using PBMCs or a T cell subset sorted from them (not recorded which). The receptors originated from an adult woman who had mild COVID-19 (a few samples of this study predate the infection). Cell type and time point are not known.

This chain connects TRBV24-1 to TRBJ2-3, with D possibly TRBD2 on 6 matching bases. The germline gives CDR1 KGHDR, CDR2 SFDVKD. The CDR3 is made up of 15 amino acids. Trimming pared 5 bases from V and 3 bases from J, leaving 14 bases between. The CDR3: CATSGTRGRTDTQYF. CDR3 coding DNA: TGTGCCACCAGTGGCACGCGGGGCAGGACAGATACGCAGTATTTT.

This clonotype was found a few times. The J gene is TRBJ2-2, the V gene TRBV7-2, with D possibly matching TRBD2 (6 bases). Trimming removed 8 bases at V and 4 bases at J, with 14 bases between. The CDR3 covers 14 residues. From germline, CDR1 is SGHTA and CDR2 FQGNSA. The CDR3 here is CASQGGSLTGELFF. CDR3 coding DNA: TGTGCCAGCCAGGGAGGTAGTCTCACCGGGGAGCTGTTTTTT.

The V gene is TRBV18, the J gene TRBJ2-5; D remains unclear. In germline, CDR1 is KGHSH, CDR2 LQKENI. This CDR3 is built from 15 residues. V was cut by 0 bases and J by 2 bases, with 10 bases left in between. CDR3 DNA: TGTGCCAGCTCACCACCCCTTCCCAGACAAGAGACCCAGTACTTC. It translates to CASSPPLPRQETQYF.

The chain links TRBV25-1 to TRBJ2-5, with D possibly being TRBD1 (6 bases). There are 11 residues in the CDR3. Germline CDR1 is MGHDK and CDR2 is SYGVNS. V lost 6 bases to trimming and J lost 6 bases, with 8 bases between them. CDR3 coding DNA: TGTGCCAGCAGCAGGGGTCAGACCCAGTACTTC. Translation: CASSRGQTQYF.

This clonotype turned up a few times. This chain connects TRBV18 to TRBJ2-7; the D gene is possibly TRBD1 (5 bases). The CDR3 is 12 residues long. Germline V gene lookup returns CDR1 KGHSH and CDR2 LQKENI. The ends were cut back, 1 base at V and 5 bases at J, with 6 bases in the middle. The DNA for the CDR3 is TGTGCCAGCTCACCACAGGGGAACGAGCAGTACTTC. Protein sequence: CASSPQGNEQYF.

This chain uses TRBV18 with TRBJ1-6, with 8 bases fitting TRBD1. Germline loops: CDR1 KGHSH, CDR2 LQKENI. J was trimmed by 1 base and V by 2 bases; bases with no gene match: 7. This CDR3 is 18 amino acids long. CDR3 in amino acids: CASSPRRTGRSYNSPLHF. The DNA for the CDR3 is TGTGCCAGCTCACCAAGGCGGACAGGGAGATCCTATAATTCACCCCTCCACTTT. The full variable domain, completed using reference TRBV18 and TRBJ1-6, is NAGVMQNPRHLVRRRGQEARLRCSPMKGHSHVYWYRQLPEEGLKFMVYLQKENIIDESGMPKERFSAEFPKEGPSILRIQQVVRGDSAAYFCASSPRRTGRSYNSPLHFGNGTRLTVT.

The gene calls are TRBV5-1 and TRBJ2-1; maybe TRBD1 (5 bases). Germline assignment: CDR1 SGHRS and CDR2 YFSETQ. The length of the CDR3 is 13 residues. Deletions cut 0 bases from V and 8 bases from J, with 9 bases between. The CDR3 is CASSLAQVDEQFF. DNA of the CDR3: TGCGCCAGCAGCTTGGCACAGGTCGATGAGCAGTTCTTC.

The V gene is TRBV4-1, the J gene TRBJ2-1; 7 bases match TRBD2. This CDR3 has 15 amino acids. J lost 5 bases, V lost 5 bases, and 9 bases had no gene match. Germline CDR1 MGHRA, CDR2 YSYEKL. The DNA of the CDR3 is TGCGCCAGCAGCTTAGGTTACGGGAGGAACAATGAGCAGTTCTTC. As protein: CASSLGYGRNNEQFF.

In its sample, this clonotype was seen a few times. This sequence joins TRBV20-1 and TRBJ2-3; no clear D. From germline, CDR1 is DFQATT and CDR2 SNEGSKA (reference sequence). V was pared by 1 base and J by 0 bases, with 8 bases between. There are 14 residues in the CDR3. The CDR3: CSARAVASTDTQYF. As DNA, the CDR3 is TGCAGTGCTAGAGCGGTGGCTAGCACAGATACGCAGTATTTT.

This clonotype has just a few counts. The V call is TRBV29-1, the J call TRBJ2-3, with 7 bases lining up with TRBD2. The CDR3 spans 13 residues. CDR1 and CDR2 from the germline V gene are SQVTM and ANQGSEA. Trimming removed 4 bases from V and 3 bases from J; junction bases left unmatched: 4. The CDR3: CSVGEGRTDTQYF. The CDR3 coding sequence is TGCAGCGTTGGGGAGGGGAGGACAGATACGCAGTATTTT.

This clonotype occurred a few times. The chain is built from TRBV7-8 and TRBJ1-4; 7 bases agree with TRBD1. From germline, CDR1 is SGHVS and CDR2 FQNEAQ. After removal of 1 base from V and 4 bases from J, the junction contained 9 bases not matched to a gene. CDR3 size: 17 residues. The CDR3 sequence: CASSLGIRPGGNEKLFF. The CDR3 bases are TGTGCCAGCAGCTTAGGAATTCGGCCAGGGGGTAATGAAAAACTGTTTTTT. The full variable domain, with the rest looked up from reference TRBV7-8 and TRBJ1-4, is GAGVSQSPRYKVAKRGQDVALRCDPISGHVSLFWYQQALGQGPEFLTYFQNEAQLDKSGLPSDRFFAERPEGSVSTLKIQRTQQEDSAVYLCASSLGIRPGGNEKLFFGSGTQLSVL.

The chain uses TRBV24-1 and TRBJ2-7; no clear D gene. Trimming shortened V by 5 bases and J by 3 bases, and 10 bases separated the two germline ends. CDR1 KGHDR and CDR2 SFDVKD come from the germline V gene. This CDR3 has 13 amino acids. The CDR3 DNA sequence: TGTGCCACCAGTGGAGACACCTACTACGAGCAGTACTTC. This encodes CATSGDTYYEQYF.

This clonotype showed up just a few times. This chain links TRBV30 with TRBJ2-5; no firm D call. The CDR3 spans 13 residues. The germline CDR1 and CDR2 sequences are GTSNPN and SVGIG (reference sequence). Trimming pared 5 bases from V and 4 bases from J, leaving 14 bases between. In DNA form, the CDR3 reads TGTGCCTGGGGAAAGACCCTCGGAGAGACCCAGTACTTC. It yields the protein CAWGKTLGETQYF.

The V gene is TRBV7-9, the J gene TRBJ2-7; D is ambiguous. The ends were cut back, 1 base at V and 3 bases at J, with 10 bases in the middle. Germline assignment: CDR1 SEHNR and CDR2 FQNEAQ (reference sequence). The CDR3 consists of 14 residues. CDR3 DNA: TGTGCCAGCAGCTTAGGGGGTGTAAACTACGAGCAGTACTTC. It is translated as CASSLGGVNYEQYF.

This clonotype was detected only a few times. The chain combines TRBV29-1 with TRBJ2-1, with a weak D call TRBD1 (6 bases). The CDR3 sequence is 12 residues long. Trimming shortened V by 3 bases and J by 6 bases, and 9 bases separated the two germline ends. Per the germline V gene, CDR1 is SQVTM and CDR2 is ANQGSEA. The CDR3 spells CSVEGQLNEQFF. The CDR3 region has the DNA TGCAGCGTTGAGGGACAACTCAATGAGCAGTTCTTC.

This clonotype was seen a handful of times. The chain links TRBV3-1 to TRBJ1-5, with 8 bases identical to TRBD1. V lost 3 bases to trimming and J lost 7 bases; unmatched junction nucleotides: 8. The CDR3 contains 15 residues. From germline, CDR1 is LGHDT and CDR2 YNNKEL (reference sequence). The CDR3 spells CASSQGTGQGQPQHF. Written as DNA, the CDR3 is TGTGCCAGCAGCCAGGGGACAGGCCAGGGGCAGCCCCAGCATTTT.

This clonotype was seen a handful of times. J is TRBJ1-2 and V is TRBV5-1; the match to TRBD1 covers 8 bases. V was clipped by 4 bases and J by 6 bases; unmatched bases: 2. CDR1 and CDR2 from the germline V gene are SGHRS and YFSETQ. The CDR3 has 12 amino acids. CDR3 residues: CASSPDRDGYTF. Here the CDR3 DNA reads TGCGCCAGCAGCCCGGACAGGGATGGCTACACCTTC. The full variable domain, with the rest looked up from reference TRBV5-1 and TRBJ1-2, is KAGVTQTPRYLIKTRGQQVTLSCSPISGHRSVSWYQQTPGQGLQFLFEYFSETQRNKGNFPGRFSGRQFSNSRSEMNVSTLELGDSALYLCASSPDRDGYTFGSGTRLTVV.

This clonotype appeared a few times. The CDR3 here is CASSGMMNTEAFF. DNA of the CDR3: TGTGCCAGCAGCGGGATGATGAACACTGAAGCTTTCTTT. The rearrangement uses TRBV7-2 and TRBJ1-1; D ambiguous. The CDR3 runs 13 residues. Deletions cut 5 bases from V and 0 bases from J, with 7 bases between. The germline V gene has CDR1 SGHTA and CDR2 FQGNSA.

The genes are TRBV27 and TRBJ1-4, with 9 bases lining up with TRBD1. The germline gives CDR1 MNHEY, CDR2 SMNVEV (reference sequence). Trimming cost V 6 bases and J 8 bases; bases outside gene matches: 4. This CDR3 comprises 13 residues. The CDR3 DNA is TGTGCCAGCAGGATGGGACAGGGAGAAAAACTGTTTTTT. Translating it yields CASRMGQGEKLFF.

This clonotype was seen a handful of times. The chain is built from TRBV5-1 and TRBJ2-1; 7 bases line up with TRBD1. The CDR3 is made up of 15 amino acids. V trimming: 0 bases; J trimming: 6 bases; junction bases outside the gene matches: 6. Germline V gene data show CDR1 as SGHRS and CDR2 as YFSETQ. CDR3 DNA: TGCGCCAGCAGCTTGGTAGGGGCAGGGGGCAATGAGCAGTTCTTC. Encoded protein: CASSLVGAGGNEQFF.

This clonotype was counted a few times. The chain links TRBV2 to TRBJ1-1, with unresolved D. Germline CDR1 is SNHLY and CDR2 is FYNNEI. This CDR3 comprises 14 residues. Trimming left V 3 bases short and J 0 bases short, with 8 bases between. CDR3 protein: CASSEADLNTEAFF. CDR3 in DNA: TGTGCCAGCAGTGAGGCAGATTTGAACACTGAAGCTTTCTTT. Full variable domain (outside the CDR3, taken from reference TRBV2 and TRBJ1-1): EPEVTQTPSHQVTQMGQEVILRCVPISNHLYFYWYRQILGQKVEFLVSFYNNEISEKSEIFDDQFSVERPDGSNFTLKIRSTKLEDSAMYFCASSEADLNTEAFFGQGTRLTVV.

This clonotype has just a few counts. This rearrangement joins TRBV7-2 to TRBJ2-7; D possibly corresponds to TRBD2 (6 bases). Germline CDR1 SGHTA, CDR2 FQGNSA. The CDR3 extends over 14 amino acids. The V end was cut by 0 bases, the J end by 1 base, with 7 bases between. The CDR3 DNA is TGTGCCAGCAGCTTAGCTCGGGAGTCCTACGAGCAGTACTTC. Residues: CASSLARESYEQYF.

The chain combines TRBV12-3 or TRBV12-4 with TRBJ2-1; D is possibly TRBD2 (6 bases). Trimming cost V 7 bases and J 3 bases, with 13 bases left between them. This CDR3 is built from 14 residues. CDR3 nucleotides: TGTGCCAGCACTTCGCTGGGACTCTACAATGAGCAGTTCTTC. The encoded protein is CASTSLGLYNEQFF.

The V and J genes are TRBV7-8 and TRBJ2-1; 9 bases align to TRBD2. The V gene's germline CDR1 is SGHVS and CDR2 FQNEAQ. The junction had 13 bases not matched to a gene; V was cut back by 2 bases and J by 2 bases. The CDR3 is made up of 19 amino acids. This chain's CDR3 is CASSLNSGSLGWTYNEQFF. CDR3 DNA: TGTGCCAGCAGCTTAAATAGCGGGAGTCTGGGTTGGACCTACAATGAGCAGTTCTTC.

The chain has TRBV4-1 and TRBJ1-2, with 9 bases lining up with TRBD1. The CDR3 consists of 14 residues. CDR1 MGHRA and CDR2 YSYEKL come from the germline V gene. The J segment lost 8 bases and the V segment lost 3 bases, leaving 7 bases of the junction unmatched. DNA of the CDR3: TGCGCCAGCAGCCAGCTACAGGGGGCTCGGGGCTACACCTTC. Translated: CASSQLQGARGYTF.

This clonotype was found a few times. The V gene is TRBV29-1, the J gene TRBJ1-2, with TRBD1 as a possible D gene (6 bases). Per the germline V gene, CDR1 is SQVTM and CDR2 is ANQGSEA. CDR3 length: 11 residues. The ends were cut back, 5 bases at V and 6 bases at J, with 10 bases in the middle. The CDR3 DNA sequence: TGCAGCGTTCTGGGGGGCCATGGCTACACCTTC. Translation: CSVLGGHGYTF.

This clonotype was picked up a small number of times. This chain joins TRBV12-3 or TRBV12-4 and TRBJ2-3; D is perhaps TRBD2 (7 bases). With 4 bases removed from V and 5 bases from J, the gap between germline ends came to 22 bases. The CDR3 runs to 17 residues. This CDR3 is CASSSSGGTGGGDTQYF. CDR3 nucleotides: TGTGCCAGCAGTTCATCGGGGGGAACTGGAGGGGGAGATACGCAGTATTTT.

The CDR3 bases are TGTGCCAGCAGCGCCCAGGGGGCTGCAGGAAACACCATATATTTT. This codes for CASSAQGAAGNTIYF. The rearrangement links TRBV12-3 or TRBV12-4 to TRBJ1-3, with 8 bases matching TRBD1. The CDR3 contains 15 residues. The ends lost 6 bases at V and 4 bases at J; junction bases unmatched: 8.

This clonotype showed up just a few times. The gene calls are TRBV10-3 and TRBJ1-5, with 8 bases aligning to TRBD1. V lost 5 bases, J lost 4 bases, and 7 bases stayed unmatched. The CDR3 totals 15 residues. CDR1 is ENHRY, CDR2 SYGVKD, per germline. CDR3 DNA sequence: TGTGCCATCAGTCGTACAGGGGGGCATAATCAGCCCCAGCATTTT. Translated, it gives CAISRTGGHNQPQHF.

The gene calls are TRBV6-2 or TRBV6-3 and TRBJ2-7; perhaps TRBD2 as D (6 bases). The CDR3 length is 17 residues. The germline V gene has CDR1 MNHEY and CDR2 SVGEGT. Trimming left V 0 bases short and J 0 bases short, with 15 bases between. As DNA, the CDR3 is TGTGCCAGCAGTTACTCGGTTGGTAGCGGTATCTCCTACGAGCAGTACTTC. Translated: CASSYSVGSGISYEQYF.

This clonotype was seen only a few times. The chain joins TRBV5-6 to TRBJ1-5, with 8 bases fitting TRBD1. The CDR3 length is 15 residues. The V segment lost 2 bases and the J segment 6 bases; nucleotides outside the gene matches: 7. Germline loops: CDR1 SGHDT, CDR2 YYEEEE. This CDR3 is CASSFTQGAGQPQHF. The CDR3 DNA reads as TGTGCCAGCAGCTTCACCCAGGGGGCCGGTCAGCCCCAGCATTTT.

There are a few counts of this clonotype. The chain links TRBV11-2 to TRBJ1-1; D is unclear. V gave up 7 bases and J gave up 1 base, with 7 bases separating them. The CDR3 consists of 12 residues. From germline, CDR1 is SGHAT and CDR2 FQNNGV. As DNA, the CDR3 is TGTGCCAGCATGTATAGGAACACTGAAGCTTTCTTT. Protein product: CASMYRNTEAFF.